This TCR beta chain was identified during a study of beta chain features in type 1 diabetes. Expressed TCRB transcripts were sequenced because the isolated RNA had all been reverse transcribed beforehand. The table came from immunoSEQ multiplex PCR; TCRdb's copy has only in-frame clones and leaves some out. The repertoire includes some 400,000 clones, about 15% of them detected once, and 0.019% sits in the top ten. Based on CD45RO/CCR7/CD25/CD127/CD95/CD27, CD4+ regulatory, stem cell-like memory, naive and central memory cells were sorted. The receptor was isolated from a woman under 30 in good health. The sequenced sample was naive CD4+ T cells from blood.

DNA for the CDR3: TGTGCCTGGAGTTCCTGGACAGGAGGGGCCTACGAGCAGTACTTC. Its protein product is CAWSSWTGGAYEQYF. The genes are TRBV30 and TRBJ2-7, with D possibly being TRBD1 (7 bases). Trimming took off 2 bases at V and 2 bases at J, with 16 bases between the two ends. Germline CDR1 GTSNPN, CDR2 SVGIG (reference sequence). The CDR3 contains 15 residues.